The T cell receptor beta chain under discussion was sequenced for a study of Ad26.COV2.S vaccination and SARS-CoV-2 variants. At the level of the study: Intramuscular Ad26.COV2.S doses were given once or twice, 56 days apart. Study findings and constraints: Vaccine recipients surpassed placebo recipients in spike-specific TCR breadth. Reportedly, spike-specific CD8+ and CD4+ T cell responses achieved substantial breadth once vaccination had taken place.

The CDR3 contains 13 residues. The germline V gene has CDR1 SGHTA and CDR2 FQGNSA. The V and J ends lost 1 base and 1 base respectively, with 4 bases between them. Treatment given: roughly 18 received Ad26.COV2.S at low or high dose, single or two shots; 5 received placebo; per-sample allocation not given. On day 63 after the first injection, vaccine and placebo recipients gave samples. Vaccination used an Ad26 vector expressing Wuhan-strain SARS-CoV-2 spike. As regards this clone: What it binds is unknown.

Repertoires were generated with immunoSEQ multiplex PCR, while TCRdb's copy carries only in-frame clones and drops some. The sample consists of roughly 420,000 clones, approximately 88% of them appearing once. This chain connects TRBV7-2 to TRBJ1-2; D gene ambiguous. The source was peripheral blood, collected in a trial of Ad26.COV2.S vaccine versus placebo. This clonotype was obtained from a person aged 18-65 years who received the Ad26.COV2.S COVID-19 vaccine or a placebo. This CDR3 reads CASSLVVNYGYTF. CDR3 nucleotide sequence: TGTGCCAGCAGCTTAGTGGTTAACTATGGCTACACCTTC.